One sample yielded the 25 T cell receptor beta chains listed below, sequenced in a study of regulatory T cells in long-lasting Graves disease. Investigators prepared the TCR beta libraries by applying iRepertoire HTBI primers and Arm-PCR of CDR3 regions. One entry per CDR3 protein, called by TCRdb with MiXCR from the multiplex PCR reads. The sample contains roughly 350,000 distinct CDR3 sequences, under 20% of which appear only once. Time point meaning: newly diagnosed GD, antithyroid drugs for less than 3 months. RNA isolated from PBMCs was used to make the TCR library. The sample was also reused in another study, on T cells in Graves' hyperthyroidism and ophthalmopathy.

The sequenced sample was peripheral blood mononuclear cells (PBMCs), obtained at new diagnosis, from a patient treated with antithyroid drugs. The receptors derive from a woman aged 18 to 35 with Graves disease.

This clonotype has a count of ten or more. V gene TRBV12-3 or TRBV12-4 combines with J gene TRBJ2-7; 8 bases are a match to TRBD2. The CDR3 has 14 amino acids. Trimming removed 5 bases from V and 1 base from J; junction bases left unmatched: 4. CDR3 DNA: TGTGCCAGCAGTAGGACTAGCCGGTCCTACGAGCAGTACTTC. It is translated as CASSRTSRSYEQYF.

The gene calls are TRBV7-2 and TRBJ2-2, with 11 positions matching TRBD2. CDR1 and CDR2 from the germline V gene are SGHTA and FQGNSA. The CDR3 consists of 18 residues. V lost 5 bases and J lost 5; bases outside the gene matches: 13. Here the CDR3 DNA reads TGTGCCAGCAGCCCTATGCCCCTAGCGGGGGGATGGACCGGGGAGCTGTTTTTT. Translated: CASSPMPLAGGWTGELFF.

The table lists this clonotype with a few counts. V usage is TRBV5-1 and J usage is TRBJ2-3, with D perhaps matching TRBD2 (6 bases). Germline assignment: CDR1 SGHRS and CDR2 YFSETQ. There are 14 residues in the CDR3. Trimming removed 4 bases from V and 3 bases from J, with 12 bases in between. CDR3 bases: TGCGCCAGCAGCGGGGAGACTAGGACAGATACGCAGTATTTT. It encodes CASSGETRTDTQYF.

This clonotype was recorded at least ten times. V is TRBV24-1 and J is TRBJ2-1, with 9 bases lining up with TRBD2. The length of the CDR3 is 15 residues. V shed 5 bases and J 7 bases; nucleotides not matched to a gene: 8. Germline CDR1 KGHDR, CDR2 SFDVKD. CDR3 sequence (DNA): TGTGCCACCAGTGTCCTTGCGGGAGGGTCGAATGAGCAGTTCTTC. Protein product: CATSVLAGGSNEQFF.

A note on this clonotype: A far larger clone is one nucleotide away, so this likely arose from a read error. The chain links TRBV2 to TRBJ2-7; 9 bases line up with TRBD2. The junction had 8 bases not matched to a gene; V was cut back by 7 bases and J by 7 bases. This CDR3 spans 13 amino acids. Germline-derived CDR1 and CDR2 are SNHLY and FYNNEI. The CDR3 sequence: CASTRQREVEQYF. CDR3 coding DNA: TGTGCCAGCACCAGGCAGCGGGAGGTTGAGCAGTACTTC. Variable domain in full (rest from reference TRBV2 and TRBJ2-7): EPEVTQTPSHQVTQMGQEVILRCVPISNHLYFYWYRQILGQKVEFLVSFYNNEISEKSEIFDDQFSVERPDGSNFTLKIRSTKLEDSAMYFCASTRQREVEQYFGPGTRLTVT.

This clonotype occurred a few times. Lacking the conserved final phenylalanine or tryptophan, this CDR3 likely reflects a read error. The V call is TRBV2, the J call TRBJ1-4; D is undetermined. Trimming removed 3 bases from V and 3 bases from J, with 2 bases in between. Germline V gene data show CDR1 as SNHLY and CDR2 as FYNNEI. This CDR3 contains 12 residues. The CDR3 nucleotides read TGTGCCAGCAGTGATCCTAATGAAAAACTGTTTCTT. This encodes CASSDPNEKLFL.

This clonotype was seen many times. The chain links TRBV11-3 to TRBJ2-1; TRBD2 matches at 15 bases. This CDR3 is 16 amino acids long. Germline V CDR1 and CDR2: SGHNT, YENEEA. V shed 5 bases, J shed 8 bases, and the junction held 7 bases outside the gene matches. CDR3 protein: CASSIGLAGGVDEQFF. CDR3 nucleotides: TGTGCCAGCAGCATCGGACTAGCGGGAGGGGTTGATGAGCAGTTCTTC. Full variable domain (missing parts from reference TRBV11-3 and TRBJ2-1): EAGVVQSPRYKIIEKKQPVAFWCNPISGHNTLYWYLQNLGQGPELLIRYENEEAVDDSQLPKDRFSAERLKGVDSTLKIQPAELGDSAVYLCASSIGLAGGVDEQFFGPGTRLTVL.

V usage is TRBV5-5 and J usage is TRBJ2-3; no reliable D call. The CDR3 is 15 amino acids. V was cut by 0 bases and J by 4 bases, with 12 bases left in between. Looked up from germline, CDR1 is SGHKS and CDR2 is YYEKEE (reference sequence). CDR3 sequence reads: CASSLGPRDADTQYF. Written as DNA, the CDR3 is TGTGCCAGCAGCTTGGGCCCACGCGACGCAGATACGCAGTATTTT.

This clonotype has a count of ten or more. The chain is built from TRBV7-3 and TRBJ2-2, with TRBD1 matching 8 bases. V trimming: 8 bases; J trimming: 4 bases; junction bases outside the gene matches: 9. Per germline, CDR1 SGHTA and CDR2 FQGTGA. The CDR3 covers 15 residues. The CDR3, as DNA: TGTGCCAGCTCGGTCCAGGGGGCTTCCACCGGGGAGCTGTTTTTT. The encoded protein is CASSVQGASTGELFF.

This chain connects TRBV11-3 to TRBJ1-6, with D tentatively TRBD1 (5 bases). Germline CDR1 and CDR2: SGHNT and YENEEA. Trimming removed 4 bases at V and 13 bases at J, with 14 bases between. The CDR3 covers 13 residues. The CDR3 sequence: CASSYAATDPLHF. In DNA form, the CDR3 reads TGTGCCAGCAGCTACGCGGCGACAGATCCCCTCCACTTT.

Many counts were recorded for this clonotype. The CDR3, as DNA: TGTGCCAGCAGTGAAATACGACAGGATGACTACGAGCAGTACTTC. The encoded protein is CASSEIRQDDYEQYF. The chain is built from TRBV6-1 and TRBJ2-7, with D perhaps TRBD1 (6 bases). The V end was cut by 2 bases, the J end by 3 bases, with 14 bases between. Germline CDR1 and CDR2: MNHNS and SASEGT. The CDR3 has 15 amino acids.

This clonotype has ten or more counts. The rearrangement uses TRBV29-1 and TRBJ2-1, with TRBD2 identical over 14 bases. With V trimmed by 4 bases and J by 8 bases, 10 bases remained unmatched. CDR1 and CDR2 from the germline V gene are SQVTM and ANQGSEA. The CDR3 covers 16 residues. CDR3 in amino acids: CSVGAAGLAGAHEQFF. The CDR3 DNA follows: TGCAGCGTTGGCGCCGCGGGACTAGCGGGAGCCCATGAGCAGTTCTTC.

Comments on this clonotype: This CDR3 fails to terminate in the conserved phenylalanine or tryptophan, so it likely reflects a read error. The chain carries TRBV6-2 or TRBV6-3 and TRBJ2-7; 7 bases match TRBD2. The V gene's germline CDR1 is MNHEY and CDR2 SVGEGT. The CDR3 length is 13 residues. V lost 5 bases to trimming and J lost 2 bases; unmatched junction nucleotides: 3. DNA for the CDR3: TGTGCCAGCAGTGTGGGGGGGGCCTACGAGCAGTACCTC. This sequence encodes CASSVGGAYEQYL.

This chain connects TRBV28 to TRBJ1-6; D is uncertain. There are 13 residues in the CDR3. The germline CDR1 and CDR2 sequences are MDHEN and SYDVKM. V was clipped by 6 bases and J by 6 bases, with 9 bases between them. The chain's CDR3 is CASRAELNSPLHF. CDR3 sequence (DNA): TGTGCCAGCAGGGCAGAACTTAATTCACCCCTCCACTTT.

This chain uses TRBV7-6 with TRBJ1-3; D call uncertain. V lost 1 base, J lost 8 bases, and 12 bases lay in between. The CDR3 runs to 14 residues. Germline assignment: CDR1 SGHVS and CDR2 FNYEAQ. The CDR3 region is CASSLGRTTDTIYF. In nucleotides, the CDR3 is TGTGCCAGCAGCTTAGGTCGGACCACGGACACCATATATTTT.

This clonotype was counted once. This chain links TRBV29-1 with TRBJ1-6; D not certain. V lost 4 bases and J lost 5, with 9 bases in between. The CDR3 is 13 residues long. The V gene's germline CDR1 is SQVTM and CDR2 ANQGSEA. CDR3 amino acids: CSVAWLNNSPLHF. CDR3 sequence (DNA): TGCAGCGTTGCGTGGTTGAATAATTCACCCCTCCACTTT.

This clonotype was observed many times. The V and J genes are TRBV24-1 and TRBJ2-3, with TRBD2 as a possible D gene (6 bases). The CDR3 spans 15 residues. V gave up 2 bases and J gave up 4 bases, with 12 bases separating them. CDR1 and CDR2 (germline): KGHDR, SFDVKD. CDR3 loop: CATSDSGLRADTQYF. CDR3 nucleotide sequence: TGTGCCACCAGTGATTCGGGACTCAGGGCAGATACGCAGTATTTT.

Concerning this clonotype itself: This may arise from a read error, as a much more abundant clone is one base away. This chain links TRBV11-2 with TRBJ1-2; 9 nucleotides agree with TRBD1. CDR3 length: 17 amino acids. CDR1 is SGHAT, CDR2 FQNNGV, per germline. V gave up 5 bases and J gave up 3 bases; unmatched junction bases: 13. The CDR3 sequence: CASSIQDGTGLDYGYTF. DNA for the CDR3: TGTGCCAGCAGCATACAAGACGGGACAGGGTTGGACTATGGCTACACCTTC.

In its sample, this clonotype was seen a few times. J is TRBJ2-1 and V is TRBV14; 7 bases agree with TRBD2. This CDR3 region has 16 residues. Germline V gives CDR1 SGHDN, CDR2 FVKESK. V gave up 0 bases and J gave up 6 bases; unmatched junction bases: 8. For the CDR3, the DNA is TGTGCCAGCAGCCAAGATCGCCTAGCGGACGTCAATGAGCAGTTCTTC. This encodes CASSQDRLADVNEQFF.

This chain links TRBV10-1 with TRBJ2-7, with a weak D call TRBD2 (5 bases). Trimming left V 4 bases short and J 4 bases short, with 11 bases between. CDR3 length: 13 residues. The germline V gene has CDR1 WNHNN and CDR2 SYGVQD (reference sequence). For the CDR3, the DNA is TGCGCCAGCAGTGCTAGAGCGGATTACGAGCAGTACTTC. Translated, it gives CASSARADYEQYF.

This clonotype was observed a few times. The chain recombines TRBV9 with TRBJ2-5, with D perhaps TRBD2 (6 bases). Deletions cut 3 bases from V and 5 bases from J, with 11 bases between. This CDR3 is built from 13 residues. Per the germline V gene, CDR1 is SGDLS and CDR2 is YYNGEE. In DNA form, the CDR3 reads TGTGCCAGCAGCGACGGGGGTCTGGAGACCCAGTACTTC. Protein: CASSDGGLETQYF.

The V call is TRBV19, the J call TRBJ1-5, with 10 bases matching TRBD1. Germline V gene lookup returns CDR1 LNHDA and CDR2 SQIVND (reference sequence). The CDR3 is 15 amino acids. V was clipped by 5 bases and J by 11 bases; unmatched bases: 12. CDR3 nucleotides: TGTGCCAGTAGTGGCCCCGGGACAGGGGCATCAGCCCAGCATTTT. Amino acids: CASSGPGTGASAQHF.

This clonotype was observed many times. The DNA of the CDR3 is TGTGCCAGCAGACGAAGGACTCTAGCGGGAGAGGTTCGGGAGACCCAGTACTTC. Translating it yields CASRRRTLAGEVRETQYF. J is TRBJ2-5 and V is TRBV6-2 or TRBV6-3, with 10 bases identical to TRBD2. In germline, CDR1 is MNHEY, CDR2 SVGEGT. The V segment lost 6 bases and the J segment 5 bases; nucleotides outside the gene matches: 18. The CDR3 totals 18 residues.

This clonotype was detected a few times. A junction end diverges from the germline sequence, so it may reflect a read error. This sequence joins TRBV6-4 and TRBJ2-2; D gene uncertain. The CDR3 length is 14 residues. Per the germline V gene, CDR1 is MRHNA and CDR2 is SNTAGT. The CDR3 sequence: CASSYSKRLGELFF. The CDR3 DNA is TGTGCCAGCAGTTACTCGAAACGGCTCGGGGAGCTGTTTTTT.

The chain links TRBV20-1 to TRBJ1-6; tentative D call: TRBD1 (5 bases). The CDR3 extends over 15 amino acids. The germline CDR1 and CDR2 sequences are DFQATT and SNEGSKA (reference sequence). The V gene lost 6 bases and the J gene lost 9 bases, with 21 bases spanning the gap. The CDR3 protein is CSANHIGERGSPLHF. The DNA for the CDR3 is TGCAGTGCCAACCACATAGGGGAACGTGGTTCACCCCTCCACTTT.